A selection of T cell receptor beta chains follows, all from one sample in a study of blood T cell repertoires in COVID-19. The protocol was immunoSEQ multiplex PCR, while the TCRdb copy is restricted to in-frame clones and leaves out a portion. The table has approximately 250,000 clones, 80% to 95% seen once. Sequencing input: PBMCs or T cells enriched from blood (not recorded which). These receptors all come from a man in his forties or fifties who had been exposed to COVID-19. Each CDR3 is given with its conserved first and last residue. The order of the fields is clone size, J gene, D gene, V gene, CDR3 protein, CDR3 DNA. D genes are given only for firm matches. Rows give clone size only sometimes, using once, few, many, or a class for an expanded clone.

size: -
J: TRBJ2-7
D: -
V: TRBV9
CDR3: CASSVVSGSYEQYF
DNA: TGTGCCAGCAGCGTAGTATCAGGGTCCTACGAGCAGTACTTC

size: -
J: TRBJ1-5
D: -
V: TRBV2
CDR3: CASSDSGNQPQHF
DNA: TGTGCCAGCAGTGACAGCGGAAATCAGCCCCAGCATTTT

size: -
J: TRBJ2-2
D: -
V: TRBV9
CDR3: CASSTDGVGYTGELFF
DNA: TGTGCCAGCAGTACCGACGGGGTTGGGTACACCGGGGAGCTGTTTTTT

size: few
J: TRBJ2-7
D: -
V: TRBV19
CDR3: CASSIQTGRQYEQYF
DNA: TGTGCCAGTAGTATACAAACAGGGCGCCAGTACGAGCAGTACTTC

size: -
J: TRBJ1-4
D: -
V: TRBV4-1
CDR3: CASSPRAGREKLFF
DNA: TGCGCCAGCAGCCCAAGGGCAGGGCGGGAAAAACTGTTTTTT

size: -
J: TRBJ2-7
D: -
V: TRBV29-1
CDR3: CSVGAGAAYEQYF
DNA: TGCAGCGTTGGAGCAGGGGCCGCCTACGAGCAGTACTTC

size: -
J: TRBJ2-7
D: -
V: TRBV3-1/TRBV3-2
CDR3: CASSPLGQEQYF
DNA: TGTGCCAGCAGCCCCCTCGGACAGGAGCAGTACTTC

size: once
J: TRBJ1-5
D: -
V: TRBV7-2
CDR3: CASSIQGQPQHF
DNA: TGTGCCAGCAGCATACAGGGTCAGCCCCAGCATTTT

size: -
J: TRBJ2-4
D: TRBD1
V: TRBV28
CDR3: CASSPGTGVAKNIQYF
DNA: TGTGCCAGCAGTCCTGGGACAGGGGTAGCCAAAAACATTCAGTACTTC

size: -
J: TRBJ2-7
D: TRBD1
V: TRBV30
CDR3: CAWRHRGLDEQYF
DNA: TGTGCCTGGAGACACAGGGGGCTCGACGAGCAGTACTTC

size: -
J: TRBJ2-7
D: -
V: TRBV30
CDR3: CAWSRGSPAGEQYF
DNA: TGTGCCTGGAGTAGGGGCAGTCCTGCAGGCGAGCAGTACTTC

size: -
J: TRBJ1-4
D: -
V: TRBV7-2
CDR3: CASSSPLREKLFF
DNA: TGTGCCAGCAGCTCCCCCCTACGTGAAAAACTGTTTTTT

size: -
J: TRBJ2-7
D: TRBD1
V: TRBV27
CDR3: CASSLYRGRTYEQYF
DNA: TGTGCCAGCAGTCTCTACAGGGGGCGTACCTACGAGCAGTACTTC

size: once
J: TRBJ2-1
D: TRBD1
V: TRBV27
CDR3: CASSLNLVVGISDREHEQFF
DNA: TGTGCCAGCAGTTTAAATTTAGTGGTCGGGATATCGGACAGGGAGCATGAGCAGTTCTTC